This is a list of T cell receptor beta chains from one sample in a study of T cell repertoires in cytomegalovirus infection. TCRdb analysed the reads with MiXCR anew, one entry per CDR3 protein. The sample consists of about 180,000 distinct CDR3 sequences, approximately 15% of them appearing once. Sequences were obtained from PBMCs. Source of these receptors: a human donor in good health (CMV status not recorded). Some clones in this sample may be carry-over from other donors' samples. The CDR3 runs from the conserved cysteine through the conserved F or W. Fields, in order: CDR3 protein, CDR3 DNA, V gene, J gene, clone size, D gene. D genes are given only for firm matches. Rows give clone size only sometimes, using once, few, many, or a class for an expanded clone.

CDR3 protein: CSAMTSWGGNTEAFF; CDR3 DNA: TGCAGTGCCATGACTTCCTGGGGGGGGAACACTGAAGCTTTCTTT; V gene: TRBV20-1; J gene: TRBJ1-1; clone size: NA; D gene: NA
CDR3 protein: CASSYRGPYNEQFF; CDR3 DNA: TGTGCCAGCAGTTACAGGGGTCCCTACAATGAGCAGTTCTTC; V gene: TRBV6-5; J gene: TRBJ2-1; clone size: many; D gene: NA
CDR3 protein: CSAAPQGRVRNTEAFF; CDR3 DNA: TGCAGTGCAGCCCCGCAGGGGCGTGTGAGGAACACTGAAGCTTTCTTT; V gene: TRBV20-1; J gene: TRBJ1-1; clone size: once; D gene: NA
CDR3 protein: CASSSDGREQYF; CDR3 DNA: TGTGCCAGCTCATCGGACGGGCGGGAGCAGTACTTC; V gene: TRBV18; J gene: TRBJ2-7; clone size: few; D gene: NA
CDR3 protein: CASTKADRGYEQYF; CDR3 DNA: TGTGCCAGCACCAAGGCCGACAGGGGCTACGAGCAGTACTTC; V gene: TRBV12-3/TRBV12-4; J gene: TRBJ2-7; clone size: NA; D gene: TRBD1
CDR3 protein: CASSYGQGSGNTIYF; CDR3 DNA: TGTGCCAGCAGTTACGGTCAGGGATCTGGAAACACCATATATTTT; V gene: TRBV6-5; J gene: TRBJ1-3; clone size: NA; D gene: NA
CDR3 protein: CASSQDIVPASTDTQYF; CDR3 DNA: TGCGCCAGCAGCCAAGATATCGTGCCAGCTAGCACAGATACGCAGTATTTT; V gene: TRBV4-1; J gene: TRBJ2-3; clone size: few; D gene: NA
CDR3 protein: CASSLSLPDRDYEQYF; CDR3 DNA: TGTGCCAGCAGTTTATCACTACCGGACCGGGACTACGAGCAGTACTTC; V gene: TRBV27; J gene: TRBJ2-7; clone size: NA; D gene: NA
CDR3 protein: CASSYQVSYEQYF; CDR3 DNA: TGTGCCAGCAGTTACCAGGTCTCCTACGAGCAGTACTTC; V gene: TRBV28; J gene: TRBJ2-7; clone size: few; D gene: NA
CDR3 protein: CASNPGQGASSGNTIYF; CDR3 DNA: TGTGCCAGCAATCCCGGACAGGGAGCGAGCTCTGGAAACACCATATATTTT; V gene: TRBV6-6; J gene: TRBJ1-3; clone size: NA; D gene: TRBD1
CDR3 protein: CASSLAGVSGSNQPQHF; CDR3 DNA: TGTGCCAGCAGTTTGGCAGGGGTTTCAGGCAGCAATCAGCCCCAGCATTTT; V gene: TRBV28; J gene: TRBJ1-5; clone size: NA; D gene: NA
CDR3 protein: CASSRSGSRRNEQFF; CDR3 DNA: TGTGCCAGCAGCCGTTCCGGGAGTCGGCGAAATGAGCAGTTCTTC; V gene: TRBV7-2; J gene: TRBJ2-1; clone size: many; D gene: NA
CDR3 protein: CASSYWREGTDTQYF; CDR3 DNA: TGTGCCAGCAGTTACTGGCGGGAGGGCACAGATACGCAGTATTTT; V gene: TRBV6-2/TRBV6-3; J gene: TRBJ2-3; clone size: NA; D gene: TRBD2
CDR3 protein: CASSLGDSEKGELFF; CDR3 DNA: TGTGCCAGCAGCTTGGGGGACTCCGAGAAGGGGGAGCTGTTTTTT; V gene: TRBV5-6; J gene: TRBJ2-2; clone size: few; D gene: NA
CDR3 protein: CATGARGYTF; CDR3 DNA: TGTGCCACAGGAGCTCGTGGCTACACCTTC; V gene: TRBV28; J gene: TRBJ1-2; clone size: many; D gene: NA
CDR3 protein: CASSYRGQTEAFF; CDR3 DNA: TGTGCCAGCAGTTACAGGGGGCAAACTGAAGCTTTCTTT; V gene: TRBV12-3/TRBV12-4; J gene: TRBJ1-1; clone size: NA; D gene: TRBD1
CDR3 protein: CASSWGAGRNIQYF; CDR3 DNA: TGTGCCAGCAGCTGGGGAGCCGGGAGAAACATTCAGTACTTC; V gene: TRBV7-2; J gene: TRBJ2-4; clone size: many; D gene: NA
CDR3 protein: CASSPELALAGELFF; CDR3 DNA: TGTGCCAGCAGCCCAGAACTAGCGCTTGCCGGGGAGCTGTTTTTT; V gene: TRBV7-2; J gene: TRBJ2-2; clone size: NA; D gene: TRBD2